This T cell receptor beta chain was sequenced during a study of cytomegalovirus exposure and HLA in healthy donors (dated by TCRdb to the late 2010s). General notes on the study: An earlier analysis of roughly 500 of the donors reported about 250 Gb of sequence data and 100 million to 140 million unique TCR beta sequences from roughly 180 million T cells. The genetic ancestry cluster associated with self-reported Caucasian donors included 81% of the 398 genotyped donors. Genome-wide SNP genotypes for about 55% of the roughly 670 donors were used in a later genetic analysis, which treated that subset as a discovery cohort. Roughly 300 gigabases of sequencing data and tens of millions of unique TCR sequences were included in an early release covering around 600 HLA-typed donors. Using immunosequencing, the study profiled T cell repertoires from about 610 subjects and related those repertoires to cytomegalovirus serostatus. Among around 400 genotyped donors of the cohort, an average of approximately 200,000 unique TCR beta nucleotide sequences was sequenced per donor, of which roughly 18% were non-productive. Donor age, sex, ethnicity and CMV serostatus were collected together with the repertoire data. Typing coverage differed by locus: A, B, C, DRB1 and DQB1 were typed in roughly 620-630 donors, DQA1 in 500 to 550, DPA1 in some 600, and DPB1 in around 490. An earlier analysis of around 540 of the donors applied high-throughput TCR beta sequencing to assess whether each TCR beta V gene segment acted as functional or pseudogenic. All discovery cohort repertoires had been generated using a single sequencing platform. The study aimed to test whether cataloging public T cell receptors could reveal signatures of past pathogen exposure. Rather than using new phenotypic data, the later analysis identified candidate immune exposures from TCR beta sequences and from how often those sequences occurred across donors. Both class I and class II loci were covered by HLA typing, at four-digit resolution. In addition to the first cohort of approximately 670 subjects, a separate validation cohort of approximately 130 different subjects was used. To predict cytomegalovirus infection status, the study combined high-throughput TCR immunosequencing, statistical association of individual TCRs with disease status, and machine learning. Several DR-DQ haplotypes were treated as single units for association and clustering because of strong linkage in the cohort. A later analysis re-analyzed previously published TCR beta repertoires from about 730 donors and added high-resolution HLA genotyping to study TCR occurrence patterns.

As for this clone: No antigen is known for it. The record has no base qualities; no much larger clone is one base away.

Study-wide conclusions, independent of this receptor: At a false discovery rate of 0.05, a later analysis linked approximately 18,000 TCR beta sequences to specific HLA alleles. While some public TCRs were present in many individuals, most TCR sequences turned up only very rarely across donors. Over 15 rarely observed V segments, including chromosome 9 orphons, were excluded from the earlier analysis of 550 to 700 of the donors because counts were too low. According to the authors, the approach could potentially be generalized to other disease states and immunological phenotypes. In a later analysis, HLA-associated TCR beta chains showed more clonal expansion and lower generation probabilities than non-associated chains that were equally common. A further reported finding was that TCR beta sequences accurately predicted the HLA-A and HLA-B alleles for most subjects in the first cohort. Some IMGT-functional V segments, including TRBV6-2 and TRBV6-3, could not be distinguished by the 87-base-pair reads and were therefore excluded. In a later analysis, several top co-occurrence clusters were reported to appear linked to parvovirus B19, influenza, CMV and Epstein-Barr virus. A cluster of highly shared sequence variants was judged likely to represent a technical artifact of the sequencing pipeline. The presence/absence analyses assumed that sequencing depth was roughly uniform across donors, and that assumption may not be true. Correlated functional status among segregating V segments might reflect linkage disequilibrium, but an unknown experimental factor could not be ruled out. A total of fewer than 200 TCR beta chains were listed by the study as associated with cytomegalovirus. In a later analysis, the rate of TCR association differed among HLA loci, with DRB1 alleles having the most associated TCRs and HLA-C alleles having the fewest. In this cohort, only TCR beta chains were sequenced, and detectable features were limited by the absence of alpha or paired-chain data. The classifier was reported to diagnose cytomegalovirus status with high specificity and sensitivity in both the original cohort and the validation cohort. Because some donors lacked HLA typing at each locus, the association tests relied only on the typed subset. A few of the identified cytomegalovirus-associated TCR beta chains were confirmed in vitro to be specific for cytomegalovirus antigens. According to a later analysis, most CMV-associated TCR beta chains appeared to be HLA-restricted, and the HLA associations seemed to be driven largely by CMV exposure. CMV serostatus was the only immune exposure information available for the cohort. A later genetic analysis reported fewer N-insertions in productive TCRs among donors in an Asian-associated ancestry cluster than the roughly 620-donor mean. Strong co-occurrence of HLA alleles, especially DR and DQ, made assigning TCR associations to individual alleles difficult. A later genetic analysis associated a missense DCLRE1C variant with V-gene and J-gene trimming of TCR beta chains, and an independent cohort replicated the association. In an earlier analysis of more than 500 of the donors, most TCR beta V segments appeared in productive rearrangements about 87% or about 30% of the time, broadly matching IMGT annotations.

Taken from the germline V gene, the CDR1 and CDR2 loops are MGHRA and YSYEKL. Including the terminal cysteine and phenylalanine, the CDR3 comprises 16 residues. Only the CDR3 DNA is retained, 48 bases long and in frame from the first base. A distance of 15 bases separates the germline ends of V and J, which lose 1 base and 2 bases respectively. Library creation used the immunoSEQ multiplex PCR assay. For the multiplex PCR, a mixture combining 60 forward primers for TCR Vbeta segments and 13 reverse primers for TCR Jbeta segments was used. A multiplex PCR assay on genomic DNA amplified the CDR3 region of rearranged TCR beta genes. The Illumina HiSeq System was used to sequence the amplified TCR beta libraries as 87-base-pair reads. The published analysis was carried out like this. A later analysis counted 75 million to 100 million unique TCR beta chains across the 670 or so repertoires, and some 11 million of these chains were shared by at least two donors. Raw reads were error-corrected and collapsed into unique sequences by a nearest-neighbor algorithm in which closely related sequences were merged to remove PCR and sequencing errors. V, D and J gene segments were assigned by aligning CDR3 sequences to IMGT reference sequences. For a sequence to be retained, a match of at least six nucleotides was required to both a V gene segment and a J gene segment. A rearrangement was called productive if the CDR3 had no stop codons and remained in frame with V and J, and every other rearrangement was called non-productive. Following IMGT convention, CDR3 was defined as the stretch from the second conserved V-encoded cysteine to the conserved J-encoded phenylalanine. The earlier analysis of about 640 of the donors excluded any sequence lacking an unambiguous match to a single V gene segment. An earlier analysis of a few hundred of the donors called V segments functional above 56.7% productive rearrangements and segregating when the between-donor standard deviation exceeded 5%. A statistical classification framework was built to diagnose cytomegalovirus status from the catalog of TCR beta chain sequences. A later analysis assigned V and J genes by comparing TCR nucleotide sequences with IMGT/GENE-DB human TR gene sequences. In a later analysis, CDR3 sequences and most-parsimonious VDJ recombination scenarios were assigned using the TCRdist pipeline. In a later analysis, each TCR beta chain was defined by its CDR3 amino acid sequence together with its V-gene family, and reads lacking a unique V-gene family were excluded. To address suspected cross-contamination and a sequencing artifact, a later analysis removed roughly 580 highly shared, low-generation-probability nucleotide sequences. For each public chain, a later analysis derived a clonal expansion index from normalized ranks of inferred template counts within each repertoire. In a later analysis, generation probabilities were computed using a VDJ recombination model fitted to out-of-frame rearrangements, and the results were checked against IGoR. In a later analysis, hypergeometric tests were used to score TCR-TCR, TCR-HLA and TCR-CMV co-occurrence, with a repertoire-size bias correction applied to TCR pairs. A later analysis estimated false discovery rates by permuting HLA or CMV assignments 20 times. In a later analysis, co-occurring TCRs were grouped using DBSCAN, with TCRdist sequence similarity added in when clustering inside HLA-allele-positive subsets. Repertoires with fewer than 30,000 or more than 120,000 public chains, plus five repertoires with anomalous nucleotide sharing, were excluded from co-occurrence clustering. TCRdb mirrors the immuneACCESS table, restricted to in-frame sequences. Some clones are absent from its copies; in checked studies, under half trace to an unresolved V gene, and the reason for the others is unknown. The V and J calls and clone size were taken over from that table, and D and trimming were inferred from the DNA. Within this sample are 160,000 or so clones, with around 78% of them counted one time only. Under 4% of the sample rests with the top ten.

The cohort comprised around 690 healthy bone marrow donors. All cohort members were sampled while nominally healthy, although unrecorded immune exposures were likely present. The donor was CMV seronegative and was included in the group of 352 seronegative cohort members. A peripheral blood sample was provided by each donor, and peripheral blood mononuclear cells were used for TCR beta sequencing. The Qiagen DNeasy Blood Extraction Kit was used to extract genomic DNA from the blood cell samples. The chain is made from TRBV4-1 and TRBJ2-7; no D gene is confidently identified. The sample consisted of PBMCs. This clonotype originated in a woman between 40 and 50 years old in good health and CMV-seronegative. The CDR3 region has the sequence CASSQGVSLAAYEQYF. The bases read TGCGCCAGCAGCCAAGGAGTTAGCCTGGCGGCCTACGAGCAGTACTTC.